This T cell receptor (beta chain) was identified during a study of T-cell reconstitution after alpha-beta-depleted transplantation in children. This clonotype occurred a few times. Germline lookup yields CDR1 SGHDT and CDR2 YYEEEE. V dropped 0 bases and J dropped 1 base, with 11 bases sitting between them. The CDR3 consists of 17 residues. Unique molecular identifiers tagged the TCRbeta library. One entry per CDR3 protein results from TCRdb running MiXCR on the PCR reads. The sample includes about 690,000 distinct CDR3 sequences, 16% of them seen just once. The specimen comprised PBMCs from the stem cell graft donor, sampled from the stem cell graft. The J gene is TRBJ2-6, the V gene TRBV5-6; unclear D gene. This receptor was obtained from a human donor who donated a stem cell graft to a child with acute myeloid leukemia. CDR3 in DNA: TGTGCCAGCAGCTTGGTTCGGCTCATGTCTGGGGCCAACGTCCTGACTTTC. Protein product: CASSLVRLMSGANVLTF.